What follows are 28 T cell receptor beta chains derived from one specimen sequenced in a study of metastatic and nonmetastatic thyroid tumors. Thyroid surgery took place with no prior treatment in any patient. TCRdb ran MiXCR on the PCR reads. In the table there are about 70,000 clones, roughly 18% of which are singletons. The sequencing input was blood. These receptors originate from a female donor with papillary thyroid cancer or a benign thyroid nodule (not recorded which). Some clones in this sample may be carry-over from other donors' samples.

The table lists this clone with many counts. The V and J genes are TRBV12-3 or TRBV12-4 and TRBJ2-1; 16 bases map to TRBD2. J was trimmed by 5 bases and V by 6 bases; bases with no gene match: 1. CDR3 length equals 15 residues. CDR3 loop: CASRGLAGGNNEQFF. CDR3 in DNA: TGTGCCAGCAGGGGACTAGCGGGAGGGAACAATGAGCAGTTCTTC.

The sample holds a few counts of this clone. This chain uses TRBV12-3 or TRBV12-4 with TRBJ2-2; possible D gene TRBD1, 5 bases. The V and J ends lost 7 bases and 9 bases respectively, with 18 bases between them. CDR3 length: 14 amino acids. The CDR3 DNA follows: TGTGCCAGCAACATCCTAGGGGATCCCTGGGAGCTGTTTTTT. Translating it yields CASNILGDPWELFF.

As for this clone: Given a much more abundant clone one base away, this may be a read error. Additional DNA sequences in this sample encode the identical CDR3. The chain combines TRBV29-1 with TRBJ2-5; 9 positions agree with TRBD1. Germline loops: CDR1 SQVTM, CDR2 ANQGSEA. This CDR3 is built from 15 residues. The junction had 13 bases not matched to a gene; V was cut back by 6 bases and J by 5 bases. DNA for the CDR3: TGCAGCGTGCTATCTCCGGGACAGGGCGTCGAGACCCAGTACTTC. Translated, it gives CSVLSPGQGVETQYF.

Ten or more counts support this clone. This rearrangement joins TRBV7-9 to TRBJ1-6; 8 bases are shared with TRBD1. The germline V gene encodes CDR1 SEHNR and CDR2 FQNEAQ (reference sequence). The V and J ends lost 6 bases and 9 bases, in that order; junction bases with no gene match: 7. The CDR3 consists of 14 residues. The CDR3 DNA reads TGTGCCAGCAGTCCGACAGGGGAGAGTTCACCCCTCCACTTT. It encodes CASSPTGESSPLHF.

This clone was picked up many times. The sample contains more than one DNA sequence encoding this CDR3. V gene TRBV7-3 combines with J gene TRBJ2-1, with TRBD2 matching 8 bases. V was clipped by 0 bases and J by 7 bases; unmatched bases: 8. The V gene's germline CDR1 is SGHTA and CDR2 FQGTGA. The CDR3 extends over 16 amino acids. The CDR3, as DNA: TGTGCCAGCAGCTTAACGTCGACGAGCGGGGGAAATGAGCAGTTCTTC. It encodes CASSLTSTSGGNEQFF.

The chain uses TRBV28 and TRBJ1-2, with D unresolved. Germline V gene data show CDR1 as MDHEN and CDR2 as SYDVKM. V was clipped by 7 bases and J by 8 bases, with 14 bases between them. The CDR3 extends over 12 amino acids. The CDR3 is CASITPGSGYTF. CDR3 sequence (DNA): TGTGCCAGCATAACGCCGGGTAGCGGCTACACCTTC.

The gene calls are TRBV19 and TRBJ2-7; either TRBD1 or TRBD2 may fit D (6 bases each). This CDR3 is built from 15 residues. Trimming cost V 8 bases and J 2 bases, with 19 bases left between them. Germline loops: CDR1 LNHDA, CDR2 SQIVND (reference sequence). Here the CDR3 DNA reads TGTGCCAGTCGTAAAAGGGGGGCCCCCCCCTACGAGCAGTACTTC. It encodes CASRKRGAPPYEQYF.

This clone was detected many times. For the CDR3, the DNA is TGTGCCAGCAGCGAGACTCGGAGGGGCGAGCAGTTCTTC. Its translation is CASSETRRGEQFF. The chain links TRBV2 to TRBJ2-1; a possible D gene is TRBD2 (6 bases). V lost 6 bases, J lost 10 bases, and 16 bases lay in between. The length of the CDR3 is 13 residues. The germline gives CDR1 SNHLY, CDR2 FYNNEI. The full variable domain, rest sourced from reference TRBV2 and TRBJ2-1, is EPEVTQTPSHQVTQMGQEVILRCVPISNHLYFYWYRQILGQKVEFLVSFYNNEISEKSEIFDDQFSVERPDGSNFTLKIRSTKLEDSAMYFCASSETRRGEQFFGPGTRLTVL.

This clone occurred a few times. The chain uses TRBV6-7 and TRBJ2-7; TRBD2 might be the D (6 bases). TRBV6-7 is designated an ORF whose function remains uncertain. The V end lost 0 bases, the J end lost 0 bases, and 12 bases lay between the germline ends. The CDR3 loop spans 16 amino acids. For the CDR3, the DNA is TGTGCCAGCAGTTACTCGAATGGGACTTCCTCCTACGAGCAGTACTTC. It encodes CASSYSNGTSSYEQYF.

This clone was picked up one time. A single base separates this from a much larger clone, so it may be a read error. The same CDR3 is also encoded by other DNA sequences in this sample. The chain is built from TRBV3-1 and TRBJ2-5; D remains ambiguous. Trimming removed 1 base from V and 4 bases from J, with 7 bases in between. CDR1 and CDR2 (germline): LGHDT, YNNKEL (reference sequence). The CDR3 is 13 amino acids. The CDR3 sequence: CASSQARGETQYF. The CDR3 DNA sequence: TGTGCCAGCAGCCAAGCCAGAGGAGAGACCCAGTACTTC.

Many counts were recorded for this clone. This chain uses TRBV27 with TRBJ1-2, with D perhaps matching TRBD1 (5 bases). This CDR3 has 13 amino acids. Germline values: CDR1 MNHEY, CDR2 SMNVEV (reference sequence). V lost 2 bases, J lost 6 bases, and 10 bases lay in between. The CDR3, as DNA: TGTGCCAGCAGTTTAGCAGGGTCCCATGGCTACACCTTC. This encodes CASSLAGSHGYTF.

The chain uses TRBV7-9 and TRBJ1-5; 7 bases fit TRBD1. The germline V gene encodes CDR1 SEHNR and CDR2 FQNEAQ (reference sequence). The CDR3 loop spans 14 amino acids. V shed 7 bases, J shed 4 bases, and the junction held 7 bases outside the gene matches. CDR3 region: CASILDRKNQPQHF. The CDR3 nucleotides are TGTGCCAGCATCTTGGACAGGAAGAATCAGCCCCAGCATTTT.

This clone was counted only a few times. The rearrangement joins TRBV19 to TRBJ2-2; D call uncertain. V dropped 3 bases and J dropped 7 bases, with 9 bases sitting between them. The CDR3 runs to 13 residues. Germline lookup yields CDR1 LNHDA and CDR2 SQIVND (reference sequence). CDR3 loop: CASSIQRIGELFF. Written as DNA, the CDR3 is TGTGCCAGTAGTATTCAGAGGATCGGGGAGCTGTTTTTT.

The J gene is TRBJ2-7, the V gene TRBV6-2 or TRBV6-3; the match to TRBD2 covers 9 bases. Germline CDR1 reads MNHEY; CDR2 reads SVGEGT. The junction had 21 bases not matched to a gene; V was cut back by 5 bases and J by 1 base. This CDR3 spans 20 amino acids. The CDR3 DNA reads as TGTGCCAGCAGTCCCCCCCGGGGGAGGAGCGGGAGGTCTGGGTCCTACGAGCAGTACTTC. Amino acid sequence: CASSPPRGRSGRSGSYEQYF.

The chain joins TRBV3-1 to TRBJ2-3, with D uncertain. The CDR3 totals 14 residues. Germline V gene data show CDR1 as LGHDT and CDR2 as YNNKEL (reference sequence). V was shortened by 8 bases and J by 1 base, with 13 bases between the two germline ends. CDR3 in amino acids: CASSIGVRTDTQYF. The DNA for the CDR3 is TGTGCCAGCTCAATTGGGGTCCGCACAGATACGCAGTATTTT.

This clone was observed at least ten times. It may be a read error: a sequence one base away is much more abundant. J is TRBJ2-2 and V is TRBV12-3 or TRBV12-4; a possible D gene is TRBD1 (6 bases). V was pared by 4 bases and J by 3 bases, with 15 bases between. The CDR3 sequence is 16 residues long. CDR3 nucleotides: TGTGCCAGCAGTTCCACAGGGTCCACGGACACCGGGGAGCTGTTTTTT. Its protein product is CASSSTGSTDTGELFF.

This clone was recorded many times. At one end, the junction sequence differs from germline, possibly due to a read error. Other nucleotide sequences in the sample specify the same CDR3. The chain has TRBV7-7 and TRBJ2-5; 8 nucleotides line up with TRBD1. The V gene's germline CDR1 is SSHAT and CDR2 FNYEAQ (reference sequence). The CDR3 is 13 amino acids. The CDR3 here is CASSSRQGETQYF. CDR3 in DNA: TGTGCTAGCAGCTCCAGACAGGGGGAGACCCAGTACTTC. The complete variable domain, with remaining parts taken from reference TRBV7-7 and TRBJ2-5, reads GAGVSQSPRYKVTKRGQDVTLRCDPISSHATLYWYQQALGQGPEFLTYFNYEAQPDKSGLPSDRFSAERPEGSISTLTIQRTEQRDSAMYRCASSSRQGETQYFGPGTRLLVL.

Many counts were recorded for this clone. The chain couples TRBV3-1 to TRBJ2-7; D possibly corresponds to TRBD2 (5 bases). V was trimmed by 3 bases and J by 4 bases, leaving 13 bases between them. The CDR3 is made up of 14 amino acids. Germline CDR1 LGHDT, CDR2 YNNKEL (reference sequence). The CDR3: CASSQMGDLYEQYF. CDR3 nucleotides: TGTGCCAGCAGCCAGATGGGAGACCTGTACGAGCAGTACTTC.

This clone was seen repeatedly, ten times or more. The chain combines TRBV12-3 or TRBV12-4 with TRBJ1-6; D gene unclear. The CDR3 sequence is 14 residues long. The V and J ends lost 4 bases and 7 bases respectively, with 11 bases between them. CDR3 bases: TGTGCCAGCAGTTGGGCCAGGCGAAATTCACCCCTCCACTTT. Protein product: CASSWARRNSPLHF.

The chain is built from TRBV19 and TRBJ2-7; maybe TRBD1 (5 bases). The germline V and J ends were trimmed by 3 bases and 6 bases, with 9 bases remaining between them. CDR1 LNHDA and CDR2 SQIVND come from the germline V gene (reference sequence). The CDR3 spans 12 residues. The CDR3 reads CASSIARGEQYF. CDR3 nucleotides: TGTGCCAGTAGTATTGCTAGGGGCGAGCAGTACTTC.

This clone occurred many times. The CDR3 region has the DNA TGCAGTGTCCAGGGATTGGTACGGGACTCGGCTCCCGGTGAGCAGTTCTTC. This translates into CSVQGLVRDSAPGEQFF. The chain carries TRBV20-1 and TRBJ2-1, with D possibly being TRBD2 (6 bases). Germline CDR1 is DFQATT and CDR2 is SNEGSKA (reference sequence). The CDR3 is 17 amino acids. V was cut by 7 bases and J by 9 bases, with 31 bases left in between.

The chain joins TRBV27 to TRBJ2-5; 10 bases line up with TRBD1. The CDR3 is made up of 17 amino acids. Trimming at V came to 5 bases and at J to 5 bases, leaving 14 bases not matched to a gene. CDR1 and CDR2 (germline): MNHEY, SMNVEV (reference sequence). The CDR3, as DNA: TGTGCCAGCAGTCAGATGCCGGGACAGGGGTCTGGGGAGACCCAGTACTTC. Protein: CASSQMPGQGSGETQYF.

This clone was picked up many times. The chain employs TRBV20-1 and TRBJ2-4; D is uncertain. The germline gives CDR1 DFQATT, CDR2 SNEGSKA (reference sequence). This CDR3 contains 15 residues. V was clipped by 6 bases and J by 2 bases, with 17 bases between them. The CDR3 DNA follows: TGCAGTGCCACCAAGGGAACTCTGCCCAAAAACATTCAGTACTTC. Translating gives CSATKGTLPKNIQYF.

By share of the sample, this clone is medium-sized. V usage is TRBV5-1 and J usage is TRBJ1-2, with a weak D call TRBD1 (5 bases). CDR1 SGHRS and CDR2 YFSETQ come from the germline V gene. V lost 0 bases and J 5 bases, leaving 14 bases between the germline ends. The CDR3 has 15 amino acids. The CDR3 nucleotides read TGCGCCAGCAGCTTGGTACTTCAGGGTGGGTATGGCTACACCTTC. Its protein is CASSLVLQGGYGYTF.

This clone was observed many times. The V gene is TRBV6-1, the J gene TRBJ2-1; the D is unclear. Germline lookup yields CDR1 MNHNS and CDR2 SASEGT. Trimming left V 10 bases short and J 2 bases short, with 9 bases between. CDR3 size: 12 residues. The CDR3 reads CAISPPYNEQFF. The CDR3 DNA reads TGTGCCATCTCCCCCCCCTACAATGAGCAGTTCTTC.

This clone was counted only a few times. The chain links TRBV6-2 or TRBV6-3 to TRBJ2-2; weak D call: TRBD2 (6 bases). CDR3 length: 14 residues. The V end was cut by 7 bases, the J end by 7 bases, with 16 bases between. CDR1 and CDR2 from the germline V gene are MNHEY and SVGEGT. CDR3 in amino acids: CASTRRGGNGELFF. DNA of the CDR3: TGTGCCAGCACCAGGAGGGGCGGCAACGGGGAGCTGTTTTTT.

The rearrangement links TRBV7-3 to TRBJ1-3, with unresolved D. The germline V gene encodes CDR1 SGHTA and CDR2 FQGTGA. The ends were cut back, 5 bases at V and 0 bases at J, with 8 bases in the middle. The CDR3 extends over 14 amino acids. CDR3 sequence reads: CASSADGSGNTIYF. The CDR3 DNA is TGTGCCAGCAGCGCGGACGGCTCTGGAAACACCATATATTTT.

The chain couples TRBV20-1 to TRBJ2-7; 7 positions agree with TRBD2. Trimming removed 6 bases from V and 1 base from J; junction bases left unmatched: 9. The CDR3 runs 14 residues. The germline V gene has CDR1 DFQATT and CDR2 SNEGSKA (reference sequence). The CDR3 protein is CSANRLAASYEQYF. The DNA of the CDR3 is TGCAGTGCGAACAGACTAGCTGCTTCCTACGAGCAGTACTTC.